This TCR beta chain comes out of a study of blood T cell repertoires in COVID-19. About the study: The origin of the acute and convalescent COVID-19 samples was the United States, Italy and Spain. The analysed material was cDNA or gDNA that came from T cells, B-cell-depleted T cells, or PBMCs.

Trimming left V 0 bases short and J 4 bases short, with 13 bases between. CDR1 and CDR2 from the germline V gene are SEHNR and FQNEAQ (reference sequence). CDR3 length: 16 residues. Original handling: It was from reference gene primer amplification that nucleated cell counts were estimated. Profiling relied on immunoSEQ multiplex PCR, and the TCRdb table lists in-frame clones only, not all of them. The V and J calls and clone size are taken from that table; D and trimming were inferred from the DNA. The repertoire has around 430,000 clones, 87% of them found once; the top ten carry roughly a tenth. Ages ranged from about 18 to 89 years, with residence in under 25 US areas.

The source material was PBMCs or T cells enriched from blood (not recorded which). This receptor was obtained from a woman between 50 and 59 years old who had recovered from COVID-19. The chain has TRBV7-9 and TRBJ2-1; possible D gene TRBD2, 7 bases. The CDR3 region is CASSLAGGGSYNEQFF. The CDR3 nucleotides read TGTGCCAGCAGCTTAGCTGGGGGGGGCTCATACAATGAGCAGTTCTTC.